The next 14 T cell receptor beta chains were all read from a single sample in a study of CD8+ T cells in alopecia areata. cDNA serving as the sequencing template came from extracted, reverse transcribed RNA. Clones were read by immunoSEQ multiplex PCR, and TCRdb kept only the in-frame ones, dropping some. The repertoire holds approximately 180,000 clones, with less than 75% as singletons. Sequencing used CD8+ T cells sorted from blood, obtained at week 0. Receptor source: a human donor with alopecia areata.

CDR3 sequence: CASRDGGLDTQYF. The CDR3 DNA reads as TGTGCCAGCAGGGACGGAGGACTAGATACGCAGTATTTT. V gene TRBV13 combines with J gene TRBJ2-3; D is perhaps TRBD2 (5 bases). Germline CDR1 is PRHDT and CDR2 is FYEKMQ (reference sequence). V lost 6 bases and J 5 bases, leaving 12 bases between the germline ends. The CDR3 is 13 amino acids.

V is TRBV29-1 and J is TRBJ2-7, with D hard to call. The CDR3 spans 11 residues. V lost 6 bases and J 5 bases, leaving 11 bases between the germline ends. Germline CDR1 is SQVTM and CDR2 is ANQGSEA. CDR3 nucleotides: TGCAGCGTCCCAAAAGGGAACGAGCAGTACTTC. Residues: CSVPKGNEQYF.

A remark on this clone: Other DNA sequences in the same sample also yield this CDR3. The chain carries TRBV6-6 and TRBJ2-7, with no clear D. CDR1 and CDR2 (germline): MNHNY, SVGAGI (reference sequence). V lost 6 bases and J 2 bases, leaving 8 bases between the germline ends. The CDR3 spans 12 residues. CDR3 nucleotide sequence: TGTGCCAGCAGCATATCCACCTACGAGCAGTACTTC. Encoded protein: CASSISTYEQYF.

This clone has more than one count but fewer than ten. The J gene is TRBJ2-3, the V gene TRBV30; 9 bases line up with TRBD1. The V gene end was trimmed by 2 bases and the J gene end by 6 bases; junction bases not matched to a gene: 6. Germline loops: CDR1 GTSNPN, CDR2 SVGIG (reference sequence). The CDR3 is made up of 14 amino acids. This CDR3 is CAWSLGQGLDTQYF. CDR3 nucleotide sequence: TGTGCCTGGAGTTTGGGACAGGGTCTTGATACGCAGTATTTT.

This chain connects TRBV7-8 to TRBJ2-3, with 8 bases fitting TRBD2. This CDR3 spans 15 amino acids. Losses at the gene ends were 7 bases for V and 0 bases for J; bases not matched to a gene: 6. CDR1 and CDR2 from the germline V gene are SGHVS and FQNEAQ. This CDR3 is CASTAGGGSTDTQYF. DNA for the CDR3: TGTGCCAGCACCGCGGGAGGCGGCAGCACAGATACGCAGTATTTT.

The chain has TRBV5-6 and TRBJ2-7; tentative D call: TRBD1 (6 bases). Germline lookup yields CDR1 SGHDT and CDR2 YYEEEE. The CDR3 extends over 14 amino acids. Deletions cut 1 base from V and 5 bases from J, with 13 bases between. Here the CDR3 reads CASSLLTGPDEQYF. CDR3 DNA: TGTGCCAGCAGCTTGCTAACAGGGCCAGACGAGCAGTACTTC.

The CDR3 bases are TGTGCCAGCAGTGAAGCGGAGTATCACTACGAGCAGTACTTC. It translates to CASSEAEYHYEQYF. This chain joins TRBV25-1 and TRBJ2-7, with D uncertain. Between the trimmed V and J ends, which lost 2 bases and 3 bases, there was a span of 11 bases. Germline V gene lookup returns CDR1 MGHDK and CDR2 SYGVNS. The CDR3 runs to 14 residues.

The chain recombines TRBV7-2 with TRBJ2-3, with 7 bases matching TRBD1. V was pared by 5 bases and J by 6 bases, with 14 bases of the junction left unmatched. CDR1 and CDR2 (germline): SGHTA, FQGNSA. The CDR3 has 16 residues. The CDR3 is CASSLRQGPSRDTQYF. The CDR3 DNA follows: TGTGCCAGCAGCCTTCGACAGGGCCCAAGTAGGGATACGCAGTATTTT. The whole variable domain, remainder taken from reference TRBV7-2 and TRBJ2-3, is GAGVSQSPSNKVTEKGKDVELRCDPISGHTALYWYRQSLGQGLEFLIYFQGNSAPDKSGLPSDRFSAERTGGSVSTLTIQRTQQEDSAVYLCASSLRQGPSRDTQYFGPGTRLTVL.

The CDR3 DNA is TGTGCCAGCAGTGCCTCGGGGACCCCCGGTGGGGAGCTGTTTTTT. Translation gives CASSASGTPGGELFF. The J gene is TRBJ2-2, the V gene TRBV6-4; D may correspond to TRBD1 or TRBD2 (5 bases each). Between the trimmed V and J ends, which lost 4 bases and 8 bases, there was a span of 17 bases. The germline CDR1 and CDR2 sequences are MRHNA and SNTAGT. The CDR3 totals 15 residues.

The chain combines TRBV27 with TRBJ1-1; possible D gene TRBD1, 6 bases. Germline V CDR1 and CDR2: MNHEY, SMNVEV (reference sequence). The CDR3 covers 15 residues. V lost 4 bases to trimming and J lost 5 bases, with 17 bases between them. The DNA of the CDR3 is TGTGCCAGCAGTTACTACAGGGATCGAGTAACTGAAGCTTTCTTT. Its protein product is CASSYYRDRVTEAFF.

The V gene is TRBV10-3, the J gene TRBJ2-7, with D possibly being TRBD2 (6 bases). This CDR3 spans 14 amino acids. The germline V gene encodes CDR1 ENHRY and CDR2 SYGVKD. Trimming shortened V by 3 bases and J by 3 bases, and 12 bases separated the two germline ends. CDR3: CAISDTGDNYEQYF. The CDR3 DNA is TGTGCCATCAGTGATACGGGGGATAACTACGAGCAGTACTTC.

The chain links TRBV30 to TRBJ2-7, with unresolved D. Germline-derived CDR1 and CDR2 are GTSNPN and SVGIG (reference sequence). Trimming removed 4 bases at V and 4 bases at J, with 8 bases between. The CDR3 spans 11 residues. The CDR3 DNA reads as TGTGCCTGGACATCGACTTACGAGCAGTACTTC. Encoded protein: CAWTSTYEQYF.

The CDR3 sequence is CASSYSSGGFGELFF. The CDR3 coding sequence is TGTGCCAGCAGTTACTCCAGCGGGGGGTTCGGGGAGCTGTTTTTT. The gene calls are TRBV6-5 and TRBJ2-2; TRBD2 matches 9 bases. Germline CDR1 MNHEY, CDR2 SVGAGI. The ends lost 0 bases at V and 7 bases at J; junction bases unmatched: 3. This CDR3 region has 15 residues.

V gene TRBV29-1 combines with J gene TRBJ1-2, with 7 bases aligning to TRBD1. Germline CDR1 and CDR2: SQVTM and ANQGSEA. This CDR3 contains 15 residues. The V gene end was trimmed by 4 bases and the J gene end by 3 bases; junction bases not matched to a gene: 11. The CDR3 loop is CSVGLGTGTDYGYTF. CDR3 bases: TGCAGCGTTGGGTTGGGAACAGGGACAGACTATGGCTACACCTTC.